These T cell receptor beta chains were read from a single sample in a study of early T cells in non-severe SARS-CoV-2 infection. TCRdb re-called the 5' RACE reads through MiXCR, storing one row per CDR3 protein. The table shows tens of thousands of distinct CDR3 sequences, with approximately 6.1% occurring only once. The sequenced sample was whole blood, obtained at baseline. All receptors derive from an adult who was a healthcare worker with PCR-confirmed SARS-CoV-2 infection or an uninfected control (not recorded which). The CDR3 runs from the conserved cysteine through the conserved F or W. Each record gives: J gene, V gene, clone size, D gene, CDR3 protein, CDR3 DNA. D genes are given only for firm matches. Clone size is shown for a subset of rows, as once, few, many or a class of expanded clone.

>TRBJ2-7|TRBV7-9|many|-
CASSSTTGLRVEQYF
TGTGCCAGCAGCTCGACGACAGGCCTCCGCGTCGAGCAGTACTTC
>TRBJ1-1|TRBV30|few|-
CAWSVETVEAFF
TGTGCCTGGAGCGTAGAGACAGTAGAAGCTTTCTTT
>TRBJ2-3|TRBV13|many|-
CASSFGGMSLDTQYF
TGTGCCAGCAGCTTTGGCGGGATGTCGCTTGATACGCAGTATTTT
>TRBJ1-1|TRBV12-3/TRBV12-4|many|-
CASRLGGTEAFF
TGTGCCAGCAGATTGGGGGGAACTGAAGCTTTCTTT
>TRBJ1-4|TRBV4-1|many|TRBD1
CASSQGQGEKLFF
TGCGCCAGCAGCCAAGGACAGGGTGAAAAACTGTTTTTT
>TRBJ1-1|TRBV5-6|many|-
CASSLETRGTEAFF
TGTGCCAGCAGCTTGGAAACCCGGGGCACTGAAGCTTTCTTT
>TRBJ2-1|TRBV10-1|few|TRBD2
CASSEEGLAGIYNEQFF
TGCGCCAGCAGTGAGGAAGGTCTAGCGGGAATCTACAATGAGCAGTTCTTC
>TRBJ1-1|TRBV6-1|-|-
CASSEERLTEAFF
TGTGCCAGCAGTGAAGAACGGTTGACTGAAGCTTTCTTT
>TRBJ2-3|TRBV3-1|few|-
CASSRGQTSDTQYF
TGTGCCAGCAGCCGAGGACAGACTTCAGATACGCAGTATTTT
>TRBJ2-3|TRBV7-2|many|-
CASSFTVDTSTDTQYF
TGTGCCAGCAGCTTCACGGTAGACACTAGCACAGATACGCAGTATTTT
>TRBJ2-1|TRBV2|many|TRBD2
CASSGGLAGPNEQFF
TGTGCCAGCAGCGGCGGACTAGCGGGACCCAATGAGCAGTTCTTC
>TRBJ2-3|TRBV25-1|many|TRBD2
CASSESPGGRTDTQYF
TGTGCCAGCAGTGAATCTCCGGGAGGGCGAACAGATACGCAGTATTTT
>TRBJ2-4|TRBV6-1|few|-
CASSEAGRGAPKNIQYF
TGTGCCAGCAGTGAAGCCGGCAGGGGGGCCCCCAAAAACATTCAGTACTTC
>TRBJ2-7|TRBV20-1|many|TRBD1
CSARRWTGGFPSYEQYF
TGCAGTGCTAGAAGGTGGACAGGGGGTTTCCCTTCCTACGAGCAGTACTTC
>TRBJ2-3|TRBV10-3|-|TRBD2
CAISDLTSGEADTQYF
TGTGCCATCAGTGACCTGACTAGCGGGGAGGCAGATACGCAGTATTTT
>TRBJ2-5|TRBV7-9|many|-
CASSLGVGAGETQYF
TGTGCCAGCAGCTTAGGGGTCGGAGCGGGAGAGACCCAGTACTTC
>TRBJ2-3|TRBV7-2|many|-
CASSLEYGGTDTQYF
TGTGCCAGCAGCCTTGAGTACGGAGGCACAGATACGCAGTATTTT
>TRBJ2-7|TRBV28|many|-
CASSPRTAYEQYF
TGTGCCAGCAGCCCGCGGACAGCCTACGAGCAGTACTTC
>TRBJ2-3|TRBV7-2|-|-
CASSLVASTDTQYF
TGTGCCAGCAGCTTAGTAGCCAGCACAGATACGCAGTATTTT
>TRBJ2-1|TRBV20-1|many|TRBD2
CSAFGGAGGPNEQFF
TGCAGTGCCTTCGGGGGAGCGGGAGGGCCGAATGAGCAGTTCTTC